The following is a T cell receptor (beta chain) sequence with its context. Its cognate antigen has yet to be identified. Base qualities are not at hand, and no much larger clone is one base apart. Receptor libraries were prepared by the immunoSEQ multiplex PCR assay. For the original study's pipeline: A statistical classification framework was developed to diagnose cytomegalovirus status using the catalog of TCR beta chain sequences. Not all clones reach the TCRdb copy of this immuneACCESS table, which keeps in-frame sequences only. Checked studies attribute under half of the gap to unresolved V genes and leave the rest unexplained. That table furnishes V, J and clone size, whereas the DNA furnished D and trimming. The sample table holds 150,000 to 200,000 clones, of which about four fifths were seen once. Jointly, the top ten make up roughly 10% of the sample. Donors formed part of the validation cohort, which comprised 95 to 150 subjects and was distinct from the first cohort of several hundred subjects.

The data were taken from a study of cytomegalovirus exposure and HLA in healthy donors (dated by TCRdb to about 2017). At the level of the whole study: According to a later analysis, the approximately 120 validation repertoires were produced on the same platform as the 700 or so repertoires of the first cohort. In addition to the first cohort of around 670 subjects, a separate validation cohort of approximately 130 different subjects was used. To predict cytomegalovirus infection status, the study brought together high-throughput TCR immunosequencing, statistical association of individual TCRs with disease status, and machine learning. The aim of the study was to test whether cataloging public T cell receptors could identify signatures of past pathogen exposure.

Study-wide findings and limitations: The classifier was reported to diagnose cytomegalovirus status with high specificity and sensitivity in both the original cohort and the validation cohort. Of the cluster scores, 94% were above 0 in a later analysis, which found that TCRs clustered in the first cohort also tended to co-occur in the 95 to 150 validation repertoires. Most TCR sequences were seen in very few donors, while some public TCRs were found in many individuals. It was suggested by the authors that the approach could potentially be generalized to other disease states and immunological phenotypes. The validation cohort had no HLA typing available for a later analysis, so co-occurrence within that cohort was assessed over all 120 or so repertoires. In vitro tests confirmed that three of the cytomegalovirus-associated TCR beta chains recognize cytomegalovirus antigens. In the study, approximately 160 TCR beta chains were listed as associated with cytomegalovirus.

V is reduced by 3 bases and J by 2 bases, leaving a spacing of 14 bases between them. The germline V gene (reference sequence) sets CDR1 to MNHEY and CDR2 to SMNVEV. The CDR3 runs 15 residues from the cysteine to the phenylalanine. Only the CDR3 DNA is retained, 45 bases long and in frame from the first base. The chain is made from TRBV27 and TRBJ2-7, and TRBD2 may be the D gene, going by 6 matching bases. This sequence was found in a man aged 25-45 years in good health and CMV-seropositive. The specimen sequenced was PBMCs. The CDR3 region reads CASSFTAGRAYEQYF. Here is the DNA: TGTGCCAGCAGTTTTACGGCGGGGCGAGCCTACGAGCAGTACTTC.